This T cell receptor (beta chain) was sequenced for a study of shared clonotypes between healthy human individuals. On this clone itself: Other nucleotide sequences from this sample produce the same CDR3.

V gave up 4 bases and J gave up 4 bases, with 14 bases separating them. Germline CDR1 reads SGHRS; CDR2 reads YFSETQ. The CDR3 has 14 residues. Extraction of genomic DNA in unsorted samples used tens of millions of PBMCs. TCRdb's table, derived via immunoSEQ multiplex PCR, lists solely in-frame clones and lacks some. The data hold about 470,000 clones, with more than 75% observed a single time. The TCR was taken from a woman aged 40 to 50 in good health. Some clones in this sample may be carry-over from other donors' samples. The material sequenced was PBMCs. V and J are TRBV5-1 and TRBJ1-1; a weak D match, TRBD1 (5 bases). The CDR3 is CASSPTGGSTEAFF. CDR3 bases: TGCGCCAGCAGCCCCACGGGGGGGAGCACTGAAGCTTTCTTT.